What follows describes a single T cell receptor (beta chain). In the PCR, 60 Vbeta and 13 Jbeta primers were used. The protocol was immunoSEQ multiplex PCR, while the TCRdb copy is restricted to in-frame clones and leaves out a portion. The sample yields 80,000 or so clones, approximately 75% seen once. The data were taken from a study of cytomegalovirus exposure and HLA in healthy donors. V shed 5 bases, J shed 1 base, and the junction held 14 bases outside the gene matches. Germline CDR1 is SGHTA and CDR2 is FQGTGA. The CDR3 has 19 amino acids. The chain joins TRBV7-3 to TRBJ2-3; 11 bases line up with TRBD2. The clonotype was recovered from a woman aged 40 to 55 in good health and CMV-seronegative. Sequenced input: PBMCs. The chain's CDR3 is CASSPSGSGGAFGTDTQYF. The CDR3 DNA reads as TGTGCCAGCAGCCCAAGCGGTAGCGGGGGGGCCTTTGGCACAGATACGCAGTATTTT.